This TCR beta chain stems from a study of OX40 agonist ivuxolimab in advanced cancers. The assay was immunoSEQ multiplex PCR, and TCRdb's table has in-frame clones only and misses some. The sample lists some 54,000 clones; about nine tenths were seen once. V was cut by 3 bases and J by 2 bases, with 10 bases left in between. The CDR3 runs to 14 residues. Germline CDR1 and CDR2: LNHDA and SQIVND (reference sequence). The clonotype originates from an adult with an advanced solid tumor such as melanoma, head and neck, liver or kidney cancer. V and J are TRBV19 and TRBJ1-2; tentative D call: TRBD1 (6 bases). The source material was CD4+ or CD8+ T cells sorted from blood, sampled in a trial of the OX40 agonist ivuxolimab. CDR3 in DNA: TGTGCCAGTAGTATCTGGACAGAGAACTATGGCTACACCTTC. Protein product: CASSIWTENYGYTF.